This TCR beta chain emerged from a study of identifying expanded T cells in peripheral blood. Broader study findings: Approximately 1.1 clones differed between technical replicates, versus around 16 and 19 over time.

V dropped 4 bases and J dropped 2; count of bases not matched to a gene: 9. The CDR3 is 16 amino acids. CDR1 and CDR2 from the germline V gene are LGHNA and YNFKEQ. Points on this clone: Its target is not known.

Generated by immunoSEQ multiplex PCR, the TCRdb table keeps only in-frame clones and is missing some. Here the sample spans around 100,000 clones, around nine tenths being singletons. V gene TRBV4-2 combines with J gene TRBJ2-3, with 7 bases matching TRBD2. The TCR comes from a person aged 18 to 69 in good health. Sequenced material: blood. CDR3 DNA sequence: TGTGCCAGCAGCCGATGGGATGGGGGGGTCACAGATACGCAGTATTTT. Translated, it gives CASSRWDGGVTDTQYF.